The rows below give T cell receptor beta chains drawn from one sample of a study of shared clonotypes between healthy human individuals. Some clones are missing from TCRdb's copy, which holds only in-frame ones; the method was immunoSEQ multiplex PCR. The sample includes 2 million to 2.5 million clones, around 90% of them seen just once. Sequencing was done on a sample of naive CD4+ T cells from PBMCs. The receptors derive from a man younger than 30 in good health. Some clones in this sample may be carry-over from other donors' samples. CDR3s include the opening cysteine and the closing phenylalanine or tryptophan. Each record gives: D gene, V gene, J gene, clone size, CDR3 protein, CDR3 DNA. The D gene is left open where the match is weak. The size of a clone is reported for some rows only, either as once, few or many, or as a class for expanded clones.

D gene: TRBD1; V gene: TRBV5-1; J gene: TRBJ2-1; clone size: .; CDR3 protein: CASSLGDRANEQFF; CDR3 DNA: TGCGCCAGCAGCTTGGGGGACAGGGCCAATGAGCAGTTCTTC
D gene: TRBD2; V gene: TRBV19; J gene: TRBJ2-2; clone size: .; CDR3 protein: CASTLTSGANTGELFF; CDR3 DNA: TGTGCCAGTACCCTCACTAGCGGGGCGAACACCGGGGAGCTGTTTTTT
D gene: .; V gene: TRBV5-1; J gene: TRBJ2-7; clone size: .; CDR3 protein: CASTPSVGNYEQYF; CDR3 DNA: TGCGCCAGCACCCCGTCCGTAGGGAACTACGAGCAGTACTTC
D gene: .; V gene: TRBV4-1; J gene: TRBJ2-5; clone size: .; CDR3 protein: CASSTDPLGETQYF; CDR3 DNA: TGCGCCAGCAGCACGGACCCGCTGGGGGAGACCCAGTACTTC
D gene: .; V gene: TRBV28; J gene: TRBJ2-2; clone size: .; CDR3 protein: CASNPQGQGTGELFF; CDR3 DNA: TGTGCCAGCAATCCCCAGGGGCAGGGCACCGGGGAGCTGTTTTTT
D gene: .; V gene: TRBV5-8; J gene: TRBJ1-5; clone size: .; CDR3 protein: CASSAPGHPNQPQHF; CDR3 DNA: TGTGCCAGCAGCGCACCGGGACACCCCAATCAGCCCCAGCATTTT
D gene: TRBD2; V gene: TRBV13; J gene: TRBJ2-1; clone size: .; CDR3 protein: CASSLGSAGGYNEQFF; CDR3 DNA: TGTGCCAGCAGCTTAGGCTCAGCGGGAGGTTACAATGAGCAGTTCTTC
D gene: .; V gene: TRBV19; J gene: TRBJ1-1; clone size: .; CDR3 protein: CASSMGGSTEAFF; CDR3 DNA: TGTGCCAGTAGTATGGGAGGGAGCACTGAAGCTTTCTTT
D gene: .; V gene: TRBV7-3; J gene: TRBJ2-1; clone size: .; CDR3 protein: CASSLTVTQTVDEQFF; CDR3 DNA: TGTGCCAGCAGCTTAACGGTAACCCAGACGGTGGATGAGCAGTTCTTC
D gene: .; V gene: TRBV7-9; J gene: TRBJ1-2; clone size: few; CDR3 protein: CASSLEGFGFGYTF; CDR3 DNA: TGTGCCAGCAGCTTAGAGGGGTTTGGGTTCGGCTACACCTTC
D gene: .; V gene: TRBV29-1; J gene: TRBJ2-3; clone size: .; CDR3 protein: CSVVPSTVSTDTQYF; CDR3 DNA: TGCAGCGTTGTCCCATCGACGGTTAGCACAGATACGCAGTATTTT
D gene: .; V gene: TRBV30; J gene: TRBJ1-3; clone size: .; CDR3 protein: CAWSRGGHFSGNTIYF; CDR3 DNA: TGTGCCTGGAGTCGTGGGGGCCACTTCTCTGGAAACACCATATATTTT
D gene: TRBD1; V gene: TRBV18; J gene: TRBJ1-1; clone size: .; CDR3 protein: CASSLGQGAAGTEAFF; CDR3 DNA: TGTGCCAGCTCACTAGGACAGGGGGCAGCGGGAACTGAAGCTTTCTTT
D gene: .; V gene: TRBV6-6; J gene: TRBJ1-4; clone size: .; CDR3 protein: CASGQPREKLFF; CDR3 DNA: TGTGCCAGCGGTCAGCCTAGGGAAAAACTGTTTTTT
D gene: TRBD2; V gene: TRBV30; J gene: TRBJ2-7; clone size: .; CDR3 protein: CAWRGLAASYEQYF; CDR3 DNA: TGTGCCTGGAGAGGACTAGCGGCCTCCTACGAGCAGTACTTC
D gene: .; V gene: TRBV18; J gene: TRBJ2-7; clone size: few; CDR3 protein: CASSPGRAVYEQYF; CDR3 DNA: TGTGCCAGCTCACCAGGAAGAGCAGTCTACGAGCAGTACTTC
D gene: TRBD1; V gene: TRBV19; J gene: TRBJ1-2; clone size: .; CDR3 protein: CASKNLGQGSSYGYTF; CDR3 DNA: TGTGCCAGTAAAAATTTAGGACAGGGCTCCTCCTATGGCTACACCTTC
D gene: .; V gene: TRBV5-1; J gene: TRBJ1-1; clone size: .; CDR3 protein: CASSLVPGWPEAFF; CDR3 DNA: TGCGCCAGCAGCTTGGTGCCGGGATGGCCTGAAGCTTTCTTT
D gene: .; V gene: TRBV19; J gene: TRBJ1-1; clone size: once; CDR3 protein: CASSNELNTEAFF; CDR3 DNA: TGTGCCAGTAGCAATGAATTGAACACTGAAGCTTTCTTT
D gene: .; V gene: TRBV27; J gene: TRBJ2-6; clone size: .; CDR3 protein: CASSAGQLSGANVLTF; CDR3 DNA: TGTGCCAGCTCGGCGGGACAACTCTCTGGGGCCAACGTCCTGACTTTC
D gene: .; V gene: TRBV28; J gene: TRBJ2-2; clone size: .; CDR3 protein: CASSKRATGELFF; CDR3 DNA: TGTGCCAGCAGTAAGCGGGCCACCGGGGAGCTGTTTTTT
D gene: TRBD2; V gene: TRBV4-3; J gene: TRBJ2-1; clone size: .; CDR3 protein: CASSRIGSGHNEQFF; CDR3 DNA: TGCGCCAGCAGCCGGATTGGTAGCGGGCACAATGAGCAGTTCTTC
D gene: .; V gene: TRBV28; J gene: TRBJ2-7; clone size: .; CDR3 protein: CASSLISGEQYF; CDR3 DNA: TGTGCCAGCAGTTTGATAAGCGGCGAGCAGTACTTC
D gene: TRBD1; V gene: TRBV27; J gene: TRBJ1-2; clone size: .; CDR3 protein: CASRTGTGEGGYTF; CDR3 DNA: TGTGCCAGCAGAACCGGGACAGGGGAGGGGGGCTACACCTTC
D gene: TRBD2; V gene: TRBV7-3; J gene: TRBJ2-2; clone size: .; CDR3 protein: CASSRTSGRDTGELFF; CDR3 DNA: TGTGCCAGCAGCCGGACTAGCGGGAGGGACACCGGGGAGCTGTTTTTT
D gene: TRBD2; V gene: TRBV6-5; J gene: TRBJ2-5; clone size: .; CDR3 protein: CASSYSGGETQYF; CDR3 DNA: TGTGCCAGCAGTTACTCGGGGGGGGAGACCCAGTACTTC
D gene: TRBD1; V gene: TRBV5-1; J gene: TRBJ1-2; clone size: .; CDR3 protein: CASSPQGAGWPGGYGYTF; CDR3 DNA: TGCGCCAGCAGCCCGCAGGGGGCGGGATGGCCGGGGGGCTATGGCTACACCTTC
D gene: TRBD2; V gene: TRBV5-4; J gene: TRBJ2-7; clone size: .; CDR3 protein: CASSSTSGVWDEQYF; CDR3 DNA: TGTGCCAGCAGCTCGACTAGCGGTGTCTGGGACGAGCAGTACTTC
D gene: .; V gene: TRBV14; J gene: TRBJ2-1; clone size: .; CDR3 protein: CASSQERRQTRYNEQFF; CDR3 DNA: TGTGCCAGCAGCCAAGAGCGTCGGCAGACGAGGTACAATGAGCAGTTCTTC
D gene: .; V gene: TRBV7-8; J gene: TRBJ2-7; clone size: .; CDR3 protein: CASSRDRNYEQYF; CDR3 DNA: TGTGCCAGCAGCCGGGACCGAAACTACGAGCAGTACTTC
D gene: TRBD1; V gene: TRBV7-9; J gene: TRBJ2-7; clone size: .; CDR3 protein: CASTVGYGTGGGRLYEQYF; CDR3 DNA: TGTGCCAGCACCGTCGGTTACGGGACAGGGGGCGGTCGGCTCTACGAGCAGTACTTC
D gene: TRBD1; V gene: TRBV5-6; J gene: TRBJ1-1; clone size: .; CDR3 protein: CASSSTGRGSSFF; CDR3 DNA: TGTGCCAGCAGCTCGACAGGGAGGGGAAGTTCTTTCTTT
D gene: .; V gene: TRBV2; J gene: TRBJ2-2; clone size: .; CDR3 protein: CASSGTSRGTGELFF; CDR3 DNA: TGTGCCAGCAGCGGGACGTCACGGGGCACCGGGGAGCTGTTTTTT
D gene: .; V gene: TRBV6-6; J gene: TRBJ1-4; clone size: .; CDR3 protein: CASSKGGPATNEKLFF; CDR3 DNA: TGTGCCAGCAGTAAGGGGGGCCCTGCAACTAATGAAAAACTGTTTTTT
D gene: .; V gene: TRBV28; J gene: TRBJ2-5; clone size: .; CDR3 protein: CASSSSGETQYF; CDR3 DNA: TGTGCCAGCAGTTCTTCAGGCGAGACCCAGTACTTC
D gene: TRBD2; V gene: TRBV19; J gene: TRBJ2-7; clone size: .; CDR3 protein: CASSSDGTSGSYEQYF; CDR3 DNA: TGTGCCAGTAGTTCCGATGGGACTAGCGGGAGTTACGAGCAGTACTTC
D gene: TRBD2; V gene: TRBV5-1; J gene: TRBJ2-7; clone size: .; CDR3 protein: CASSPSAGRALTYEQYF; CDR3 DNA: TGCGCCAGCAGCCCGTCGGCAGGGAGGGCGCTTACCTACGAGCAGTACTTC
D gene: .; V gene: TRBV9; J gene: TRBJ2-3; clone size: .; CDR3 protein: CASSLQDGRNTDTQYF; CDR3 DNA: TGTGCCAGCAGCCTGCAGGACGGGCGAAACACAGATACGCAGTATTTT
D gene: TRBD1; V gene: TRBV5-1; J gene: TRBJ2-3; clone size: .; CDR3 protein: CASSLEDRATDTQYF; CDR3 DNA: TGCGCCAGCAGCTTGGAGGACAGGGCCACAGATACGCAGTATTTT
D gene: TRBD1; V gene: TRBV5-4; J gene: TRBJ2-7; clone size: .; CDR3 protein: CASSLGRDRLDEQYF; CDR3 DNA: TGTGCCAGCAGCTTGGGGAGGGACAGGCTCGACGAGCAGTACTTC
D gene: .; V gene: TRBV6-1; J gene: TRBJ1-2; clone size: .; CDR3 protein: CATKSPGRYGYTF; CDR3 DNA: TGTGCCACCAAGAGCCCGGGACGGTATGGCTACACCTTC
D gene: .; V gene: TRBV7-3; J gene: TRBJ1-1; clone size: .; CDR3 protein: CASSLKGGGTEAFF; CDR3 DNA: TGTGCCAGCAGCTTAAAGGGCGGGGGCACTGAAGCTTTCTTT
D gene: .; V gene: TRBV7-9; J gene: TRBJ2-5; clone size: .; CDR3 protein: CASSHKAGFGETQYF; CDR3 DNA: TGTGCCAGCAGCCACAAGGCTGGATTTGGAGAGACCCAGTACTTC
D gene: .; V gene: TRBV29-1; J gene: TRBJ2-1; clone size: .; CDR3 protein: CSGRDRGPFEQFF; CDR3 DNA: TGCAGCGGCCGGGACCGCGGGCCGTTTGAGCAGTTCTTC
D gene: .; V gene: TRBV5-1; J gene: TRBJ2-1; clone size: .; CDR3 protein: CASSSGDTHNEQFF; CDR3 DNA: TGCGCCAGCAGCTCGGGGGACACACACAATGAGCAGTTCTTC